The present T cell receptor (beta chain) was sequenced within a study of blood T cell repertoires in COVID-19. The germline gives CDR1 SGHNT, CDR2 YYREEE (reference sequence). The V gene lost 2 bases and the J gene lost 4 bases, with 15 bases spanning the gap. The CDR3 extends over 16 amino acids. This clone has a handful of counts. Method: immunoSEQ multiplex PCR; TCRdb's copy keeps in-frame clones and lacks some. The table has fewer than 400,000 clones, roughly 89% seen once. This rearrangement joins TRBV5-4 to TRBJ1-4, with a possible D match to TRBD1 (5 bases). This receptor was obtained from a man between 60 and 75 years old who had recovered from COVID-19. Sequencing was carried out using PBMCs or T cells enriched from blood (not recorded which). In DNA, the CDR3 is TGTGCCAGCAGCTTAGGAGGGGCGCATGGTAATGAAAAACTGTTTTTT. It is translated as CASSLGGAHGNEKLFF.